Sequencing of this T cell receptor (beta chain) was carried out in a study of immune characterization of retroperitoneal liposarcoma. V lost 0 bases and J lost 0; bases outside the gene matches: 10. Germline V gives CDR1 MNHNY, CDR2 SVGAGI (reference sequence). CDR3 length: 20 residues. TCRdb re-analysed the PCR reads in MiXCR, keeping a single row per CDR3 protein. The sample consists of about 2,500 distinct CDR3 sequences, roughly 52% of them appearing once. The sequencing sample was made of tumor tissue. This TCR was recovered from a female donor with retroperitoneal liposarcoma. The chain carries TRBV6-6 and TRBJ2-1; TRBD2 aligns across 11 bases. The CDR3 coding sequence is TGTGCCAGCAGTTACTCCCGAGGGACTAGCGGCCCGAGCTCCTACAATGAGCAGTTCTTC. Its translation: CASSYSRGTSGPSSYNEQFF.